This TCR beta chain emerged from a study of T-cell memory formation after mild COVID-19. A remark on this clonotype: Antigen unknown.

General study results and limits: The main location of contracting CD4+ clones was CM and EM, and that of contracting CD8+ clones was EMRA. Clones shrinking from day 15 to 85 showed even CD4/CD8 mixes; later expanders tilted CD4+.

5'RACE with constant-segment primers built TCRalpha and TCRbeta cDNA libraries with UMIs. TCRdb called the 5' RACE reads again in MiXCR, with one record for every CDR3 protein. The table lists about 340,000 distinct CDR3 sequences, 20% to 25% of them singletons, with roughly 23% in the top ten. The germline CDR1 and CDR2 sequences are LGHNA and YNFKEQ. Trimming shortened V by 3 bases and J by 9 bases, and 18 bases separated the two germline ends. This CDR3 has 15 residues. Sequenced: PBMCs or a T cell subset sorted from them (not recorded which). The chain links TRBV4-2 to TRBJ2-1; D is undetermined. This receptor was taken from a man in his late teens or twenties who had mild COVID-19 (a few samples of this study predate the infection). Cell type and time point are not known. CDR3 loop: CASSQLQRVGGEQFF. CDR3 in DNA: TGTGCCAGCAGCCAGCTACAGCGAGTAGGTGGTGAGCAGTTCTTC.